This T cell receptor beta chain stems from a study of technical replicates of blood from a few donors. Generated by immunoSEQ multiplex PCR, the TCRdb table keeps only in-frame clones and is missing some. This sample carries roughly 80,000 clones, about 96% of them seen once, and the ten largest clones take about 0.2%. Germline lookup yields CDR1 LNHDA and CDR2 SQIVND (reference sequence). The V gene lost 6 bases and the J gene lost 5 bases, with 19 bases spanning the gap. The CDR3 has 15 amino acids. The origin of this receptor is a human donor in good health. The chain uses TRBV19 and TRBJ1-2, with D possibly matching TRBD1 (5 bases). The specimen was T cells isolated from PBMCs. CDR3 residues: CASSPPGSRGYGYTF. Written as DNA, the CDR3 is TGTGCCAGTAGCCCCCCAGGAAGCCGGGGGTATGGCTACACCTTC.